The sequence of this T cell receptor beta chain was determined in a study of OX40 agonist ivuxolimab in advanced cancers. General notes on the study: Ivuxolimab, which targeted the costimulatory receptor OX40 (CD134), was an agonistic, fully human IgG2 monoclonal antibody. Intravenous ivuxolimab was administered to patients every 2 weeks at six dose levels: 0.01, 0.1, 0.3, 1.5, 3 and 10 mg/kg. Of the 50 to 55 patients in dose escalation, about 20 had hepatocellular carcinoma, roughly 15 had melanoma, 9 had renal cell carcinoma and 9 had head and neck cancer. The dose-escalation cohort was roughly 83% male with a mean age of roughly 62 years, ranging from roughly 20 to 80. Patients were allowed to have had prior anti-PD-1, anti-PD-L1 or anti-CTLA-4 therapy, and around two fifths of the dose-escalation patients had been treated with checkpoint inhibitors. Three dose-escalation patients achieved partial responses, one with hepatocellular carcinoma and two with cutaneous melanoma. The purpose of peripheral TCRbeta sequencing was to test whether ivuxolimab changed TCR sequence diversity and led to clonal T-cell expansion. The paper describes the monotherapy dose-escalation part (N = 52 patients) of the phase I trial of ivuxolimab. Summary of the overall study and its limitations: At doses of 0.1 to 3.0 mg/kg, clonal expansion of both CD4+ and CD8+ blood T cells was observed from baseline to week 6. After ivuxolimab, more expanded clones were found on average in CD8+ T cells than in CD4+ T cells. Partial responders in the 0.1-3.0 mg/kg groups had among the lowest normalized peripheral clonal expansion, especially among CD8+ T cells. The antigen specificity of the clonally expanded peripheral T cells was not determined. Low levels of normalized T-cell clonal expansion were also seen in some patients who did not respond.

Turning to this clone: Its target antigen remains unknown. Per-base qualities were not stored, and no clone one base away is much larger.

For sequencing of the TCRbeta CDR3 region, genomic DNA was extracted from the sorted cells. The immunoSEQ Assay was used to sequence the TCRbeta CDR3 regions. Sourced from immuneACCESS, this table was stored by TCRdb with only in-frame sequences that have V and J called. A share of the clones is absent; for the studies checked, an unresolved V gene accounts for under half, and the remainder has no known explanation. The sample profile shows about 40,000 clones; around 88% of them were found once. Clones ranked in the top ten supply roughly 25% of the sample. Patients with autoimmune disease history or receiving systemic immunosuppression were excluded from the trial. In every dose cohort, peripheral blood was drawn for TCR sequencing at baseline, cycle 4 day 1, and cycle 7 day 1. The samples were taken from a phase I, first-in-human, multicenter, open-label dose-escalation trial of ivuxolimab. Adults with locally advanced or metastatic melanoma, renal cell carcinoma, hepatocellular carcinoma or head and neck squamous cell carcinoma were enrolled in the trial. CD4+ and CD8+ T cells were sorted separately from peripheral blood before TCR sequencing.

CDR1 SGHVS and CDR2 FQNEAQ are derived from the germline V gene. V and J lose 5 bases and 5 bases, and a span of 16 bases separates them. From the cysteine up to the phenylalanine, the CDR3 has a length of 14 residues. Of the read, only the CDR3 DNA is kept; its 42 bases are in frame from base 1. The chain is encoded by TRBV7-8 joined to TRBJ2-7; the D assignment is uncertain and may be TRBD1 or TRBD2, with 6 bases supporting each. This clonotype originated in an adult with an advanced solid tumor such as melanoma, head and neck, liver or kidney cancer. The specimen was CD4+ or CD8+ T cells sorted from blood, collected in a trial of the OX40 agonist ivuxolimab. CDR3 sequence: CASSPGGTGNEQYF. At the DNA level, the sequence is TGTGCCAGCAGCCCCGGGGGCACCGGGAACGAGCAGTACTTC.